The 29 T cell receptor beta chains below were found in one sample sequenced in a study of blood T cells in healthy people across ages (dated by TCRdb to 2014 to 2015). The receptor library was made with 5' RACE. The reads were generated on an Illumina HiSeq 2500. The second PCR ran for roughly 7 to 12 cycles and used a J-beta primer mix along with a sample-barcoded 5' primer. TCRdb trimmed public reads at Q25 via fastp, called clones via MiXCR and kept in-frame beta chains. Identical CDR3 protein sequences are pooled into one entry, listed with their most common genes and DNA. The sample table holds fewer than 700,000 distinct CDR3 sequences, of which roughly 43% were seen once. The top ten hold 25% to 30% of the sample. The sample comprised blood. The receptor set was obtained from a man at least 80 years old in good health.

This clonotype was picked up many times. The chain carries TRBV27 and TRBJ1-2, with 10 bases identical to TRBD1. This CDR3 is 15 amino acids long. Germline values: CDR1 MNHEY, CDR2 SMNVEV (reference sequence). The V segment lost 2 bases and the J segment 4 bases; nucleotides outside the gene matches: 4. The CDR3 region has the DNA TGTGCCAGCAGTTTACGGGACAGGGGCACCTATGGCTACACCTTC. As protein: CASSLRDRGTYGYTF.

This clonotype was seen a few times. The V call is TRBV20-1, the J call TRBJ1-2; tentative D call: TRBD1 (6 bases). Per germline, CDR1 DFQATT and CDR2 SNEGSKA (reference sequence). The CDR3 spans 14 residues. V was pared by 2 bases and J by 5 bases, with 15 bases between. CDR3 protein: CSARFSAGEYGYTF. DNA of the CDR3: TGCAGTGCTAGATTTTCGGCAGGGGAATATGGCTACACCTTC.

This clonotype was seen a handful of times. A read error is possible here, since a much larger clone lies one base away. This chain links TRBV2 with TRBJ2-1; 7 bases are shared with TRBD1. V lost 10 bases, J lost 6 bases, and 9 bases stayed unmatched. Germline V lookup: CDR1 SNHLY, CDR2 FYNNEI. CDR3 length equals 13 residues. The CDR3 sequence: CANSPGQPNEQFF. CDR3 in DNA: TGTGCCAACAGCCCGGGACAGCCCAATGAGCAGTTCTTC. The full variable domain, in which reference TRBV2 and TRBJ2-1 provide the parts outside the CDR3, is EPEVTQTPSHQVTQMGQEVILRCVPISNHLYFYWYRQILGQKVEFLVSFYNNEISEKSEIFDDQFSVERPDGSNFTLKIRSTKLEDSAMYFCANSPGQPNEQFFGPGTRLTVL.

The chain is built from TRBV20-1 and TRBJ1-5; tentative D call: TRBD1 (6 bases). The V gene lost 1 base and the J gene lost 3 bases, with 19 bases spanning the gap. This CDR3 is built from 17 residues. Germline loops: CDR1 DFQATT, CDR2 SNEGSKA (reference sequence). CDR3 residues: CSARARGDRGYNQPQHF. CDR3 sequence (DNA): TGCAGTGCTAGAGCGAGGGGGGACCGGGGGTACAATCAGCCCCAGCATTTT.

CDR3 residues: CASSPPSRVSGQASPNYGYTF. For the CDR3, the DNA is TGTGCCAGCAGCCCCCCTAGCCGCGTGTCGGGACAGGCTTCGCCTAACTATGGCTACACCTTC. This chain links TRBV11-2 with TRBJ1-2, with 8 bases identical to TRBD1. The V and J ends lost 5 bases and 0 bases, in that order; junction bases with no gene match: 23. Germline V gives CDR1 SGHAT, CDR2 FQNNGV. The CDR3 sequence is 21 residues long.

This clonotype appeared a few times. A read error may explain this, as a much larger clone is one base away. V usage is TRBV29-1 and J usage is TRBJ2-7; 7 positions agree with TRBD2. The CDR3 is made up of 12 amino acids. The germline V gene encodes CDR1 SQVTM and CDR2 ANQGSEA. After removal of 8 bases from V and 7 bases from J, the junction contained 11 bases not matched to a gene. The CDR3 nucleotides are TGCAGCATCCAGGGAGGGTACAATGAGCAGTACTTC. It is translated as CSIQGGYNEQYF.

This chain links TRBV25-1 with TRBJ2-7; D is perhaps TRBD2 (6 bases). The end of the DNA aligns better with TRBJ2-5, so the J call may be wrong. CDR1 and CDR2 (germline): MGHDK, SYGVNS. CDR3 length: 14 amino acids. As DNA, the CDR3 is TGTGCCAGCAGTGTCCCTGGACTATCAGAGACCCAGTACTTC. Amino acid sequence: CASSVPGLSETQYF.

This clonotype was picked up a small number of times. This chain connects TRBV6-1 to TRBJ2-7, with 11 bases identical to TRBD1. Per the germline V gene, CDR1 is MNHNS and CDR2 is SASEGT. The CDR3 length is 15 residues. V was pared by 7 bases and J by 3 bases, with 8 bases of the junction left unmatched. CDR3 sequence: CASNLGQGGNYEQYF. The DNA for the CDR3 is TGTGCCAGCAACCTGGGACAGGGGGGGAACTACGAGCAGTACTTC.

The chain combines TRBV6-2 or TRBV6-3 with TRBJ2-7; D call uncertain. V was shortened by 4 bases and J by 4 bases, with 5 bases between the two germline ends. Germline V CDR1 and CDR2: MNHEY, SVGEGT. This CDR3 region has 11 residues. CDR3 in DNA: TGTGCCAGCAGTTGCGGTTACGAGCAGTACTTC. Translated, it gives CASSCGYEQYF.

V is TRBV20-1 and J is TRBJ2-2, with D possibly matching TRBD1 (6 bases). Germline CDR1 and CDR2: DFQATT and SNEGSKA (reference sequence). CDR3 length: 16 residues. Trimming removed 0 bases from V and 6 bases from J, with 17 bases in between. CDR3: CSARDQGTTRPGELFF. The CDR3 coding sequence is TGCAGTGCTAGAGACCAAGGGACAACACGGCCCGGGGAGCTGTTTTTT.

The chain employs TRBV7-8 and TRBJ2-1; 11 nucleotides align to TRBD2. The CDR3 totals 17 residues. The germline gives CDR1 SGHVS, CDR2 FQNEAQ. Unmatched junction bases numbered 8, after V lost 3 bases and J lost 4 bases. CDR3 bases: TGTGCCAGCAGCTTCCGACTAGCGGGGAGCCTGTACAATGAGCAGTTCTTC. It yields the protein CASSFRLAGSLYNEQFF. The variable domain in full, completed from reference TRBV7-8 and TRBJ2-1, reads GAGVSQSPRYKVAKRGQDVALRCDPISGHVSLFWYQQALGQGPEFLTYFQNEAQLDKSGLPSDRFFAERPEGSVSTLKIQRTQQEDSAVYLCASSFRLAGSLYNEQFFGPGTRLTVL.

V is TRBV11-2 and J is TRBJ2-2; weak D call: TRBD1 (6 bases). Germline values: CDR1 SGHAT, CDR2 FQNNGV. CDR3 length: 16 amino acids. Trimming left V 6 bases short and J 5 bases short, with 19 bases between. DNA for the CDR3: TGTGCCAGCAGTTTAAAGGGGGAGTATTGGACCGGGGAGCTGTTTTTT. The encoded protein is CASSLKGEYWTGELFF.

This clonotype was detected a few times. This sequence joins TRBV9 and TRBJ2-3; TRBD1 might be the D (5 bases). V was trimmed by 4 bases and J by 3 bases, leaving 6 bases between them. From germline, CDR1 is SGDLS and CDR2 YYNGEE. This CDR3 region has 12 residues. The CDR3 DNA is TGTGCCAGCAGCCAGGGAACAGATACGCAGTATTTT. As protein: CASSQGTDTQYF.

There are a few counts of this clonotype. The chain links TRBV7-9 to TRBJ1-6; no definite D call. Germline V CDR1 and CDR2: SEHNR, FQNEAQ (reference sequence). Trimming removed 1 base at V and 7 bases at J, with 8 bases between. The CDR3 is made up of 14 amino acids. In DNA form, the CDR3 reads TGTGCCAGCAGCTTAGGCAGAAACAATTCACCCCTCCACTTT. Residues: CASSLGRNNSPLHF.

This chain uses TRBV3-1 with TRBJ2-4; 12 bases agree with TRBD2. CDR1 and CDR2 from the germline V gene are LGHDT and YNNKEL (reference sequence). The CDR3 covers 16 residues. The J segment lost 13 bases and the V segment lost 0 bases, leaving 10 bases of the junction unmatched. CDR3 sequence reads: CASSQDRLAGVYGQYF. The DNA for the CDR3 is TGTGCCAGCAGCCAAGATCGACTAGCGGGAGTATACGGGCAGTACTTC.

DNA for the CDR3: TGCAGTGCTAAACCCTTTAACTATGGCTACACCTTC. Amino acid sequence: CSAKPFNYGYTF. The chain recombines TRBV20-1 with TRBJ1-2, with D unclear. V gave up 4 bases and J gave up 1 base, with 7 bases separating them. CDR1 and CDR2 from the germline V gene are DFQATT and SNEGSKA (reference sequence). The CDR3 sequence is 12 residues long.

This clonotype was observed a few times. This sequence joins TRBV29-1 and TRBJ1-2, with 7 bases that match TRBD1. From germline, CDR1 is SQVTM and CDR2 ANQGSEA. The CDR3 is 15 amino acids. Trimming at V came to 0 bases and at J to 4 bases, leaving 8 bases not matched to a gene. This CDR3 reads CSVEDPLGQAYGYTF. Written as DNA, the CDR3 is TGCAGCGTTGAAGATCCCCTCGGACAGGCCTATGGCTACACCTTC.

V gene TRBV6-6 combines with J gene TRBJ2-1; 10 positions match TRBD1. The V gene end was trimmed by 6 bases and the J gene end by 3 bases; junction bases not matched to a gene: 2. The CDR3 is made up of 14 amino acids. The germline gives CDR1 MNHNY, CDR2 SVGAGI (reference sequence). The chain's CDR3 is CASRGQGDYNEQFF. CDR3 in DNA: TGTGCCAGCAGAGGACAGGGGGACTACAATGAGCAGTTCTTC.

As regards this clonotype: A much more abundant neighbour one base away suggests this may be a read error. This rearrangement joins TRBV4-1 to TRBJ1-2; 10 bases fit TRBD1. The CDR3 runs to 15 residues. Looked up from germline, CDR1 is MGHRA and CDR2 is YSYEKL. The DNA of the CDR3 is TGCGCCAGCAGCCAAGGGGACAGGGGAAACTATAGCTACACCTTC. Translating it yields CASSQGDRGNYSYTF.

V is TRBV4-1 and J is TRBJ2-7; unclear D gene. The V end was cut by 1 base, the J end by 1 base, with 5 bases between. Per the germline V gene, CDR1 is MGHRA and CDR2 is YSYEKL. The CDR3 consists of 13 residues. CDR3 amino acids: CASSQVNSYEQYF. In nucleotides, the CDR3 is TGCGCCAGCAGCCAAGTCAATTCCTACGAGCAGTACTTC.

In its sample, this clonotype was seen a few times. This chain joins TRBV10-3 and TRBJ1-2; possible D gene TRBD1, 6 bases. V gave up 4 bases and J gave up 7 bases, with 13 bases separating them. The CDR3 is 13 residues long. Germline V gene sequence: CDR1 ENHRY, CDR2 SYGVKD. CDR3 amino acids: CAISGSDRGGYTF. The CDR3 DNA is TGTGCCATCAGTGGTTCGGACAGAGGTGGCTACACCTTC.

This clonotype was observed at least ten times. V usage is TRBV2 and J usage is TRBJ2-5; D might be TRBD2 (5 bases). Germline assignment: CDR1 SNHLY and CDR2 FYNNEI. Trimming cost V 6 bases and J 5 bases, with 16 bases left between them. The CDR3 consists of 14 residues. The CDR3 region is CASRILVSGETQYF. CDR3 nucleotide sequence: TGTGCCAGCAGGATACTAGTGTCGGGTGAGACCCAGTACTTC.

Note on this clonotype: A much larger clone sits a single nucleotide away, making a read error possible. This sequence joins TRBV3-1 and TRBJ2-3; D not certain. V shed 3 bases and J shed 4 bases, with 2 bases lying between them. The CDR3 is 11 amino acids. In germline, CDR1 is LGHDT, CDR2 YNNKEL (reference sequence). CDR3 amino acids: CASSHSDTQYF. The CDR3 nucleotides are TGTGCCAGCAGCCATTCAGATACGCAGTATTTT.

V usage is TRBV28 and J usage is TRBJ2-5; 9 bases line up with TRBD1. Near its end, the DNA agrees better with TRBJ2-7, so the J call may be wrong. This CDR3 contains 16 residues. CDR1 is MDHEN and CDR2 is SYDVKM in the germline V gene. For the CDR3, the DNA is TGTGCCAGCAGTACCACCGGGACAGGGATGGTGTACGAGCAGTACTTC. Translated, it gives CASSTTGTGMVYEQYF.

The genes are TRBV20-1 and TRBJ2-1, with TRBD2 identical over 8 bases. The CDR3 runs to 17 residues. The ends lost 3 bases at V and 1 base at J; junction bases unmatched: 11. Germline V gives CDR1 DFQATT, CDR2 SNEGSKA (reference sequence). In nucleotides, the CDR3 is TGCAGTGCTAGTCTTAGCGGGATCCCCGGATCCTACAATGAGCAGTTCTTC. It codes for CSASLSGIPGSYNEQFF.

In DNA, the CDR3 is TGCGCCAGCAGCCAAGACCGCCTAGCCGCCGGGGAGCTGTTTTTT. Amino acid sequence: CASSQDRLAAGELFF. J is TRBJ2-2 and V is TRBV4-3; tentative D call: TRBD2 (5 bases). CDR1 and CDR2 (germline): LGHNA, YSLEER. The CDR3 is made up of 15 amino acids. The V end was cut by 0 bases, the J end by 6 bases, with 11 bases between.

This clonotype showed up just a few times. The CDR3 is CASSLVGKETQYF. DNA for the CDR3: TGTGCCAGCAGCCTCGTGGGGAAAGAGACCCAGTACTTC. The chain links TRBV6-2 or TRBV6-3 to TRBJ2-5; D uncertain. CDR1 and CDR2 from the germline V gene are MNHEY and SVGEGT. Trimming shortened V by 6 bases and J by 3 bases, and 11 bases separated the two germline ends. CDR3 length equals 13 residues.

Only a few counts were recorded for this clonotype. The chain carries TRBV7-3 and TRBJ2-6; tentatively, D is TRBD1 or TRBD2 (5 bases each). The V gene lost 3 bases and the J gene lost 2 bases, with 11 bases spanning the gap. The CDR3 covers 16 residues. In germline, CDR1 is SGHTA, CDR2 FQGTGA. The CDR3 reads CASSFSQGPGANVLTF. CDR3 DNA sequence: TGTGCCAGCAGCTTCTCTCAGGGACCTGGGGCCAACGTCCTGACTTTC.

This clonotype was counted ten times or more. The chain combines TRBV28 with TRBJ2-7; D is unclear. Germline loops: CDR1 MDHEN, CDR2 SYDVKM. This CDR3 contains 13 residues. Trimming pared 3 bases from V and 2 bases from J, leaving 8 bases between. CDR3 in amino acids: CASSLYLPYEQYF. The CDR3 DNA is TGTGCCAGCAGTTTGTACTTACCCTACGAGCAGTACTTC.